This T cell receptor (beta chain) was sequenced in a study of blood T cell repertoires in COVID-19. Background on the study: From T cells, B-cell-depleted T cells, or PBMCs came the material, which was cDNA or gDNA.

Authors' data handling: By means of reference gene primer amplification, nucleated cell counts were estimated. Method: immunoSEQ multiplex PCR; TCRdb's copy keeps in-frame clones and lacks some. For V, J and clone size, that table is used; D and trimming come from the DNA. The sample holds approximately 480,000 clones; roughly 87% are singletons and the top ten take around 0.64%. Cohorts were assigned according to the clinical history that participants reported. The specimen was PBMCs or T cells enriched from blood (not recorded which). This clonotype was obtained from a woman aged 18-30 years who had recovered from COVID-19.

CDR3 DNA: TGTGCCACCAGTGATCCCGCCGCGCTCACCAGCACAGATACGCAGTATTTT. Residues: CATSDPAALTSTDTQYF. V is TRBV24-1 and J is TRBJ2-3; D gene unclear. With 3 bases removed from V and 0 bases from J, the gap between germline ends came to 15 bases. The CDR3 is made up of 17 amino acids. CDR1 and CDR2 from the germline V gene are KGHDR and SFDVKD.